This entry lists 2 T cell receptor beta chains sequenced from one sample in a study of read filtering for tumor transcriptome and immune sequencing. Molecular barcoded adaptors covering alpha/delta and beta/gamma chains were used on around 400 ng RNA. In TCRdb, the reads were re-called with MiXCR into one record per CDR3 protein. The sample includes about 46,000 distinct CDR3 sequences, approximately 19% seen only once; the top ten take about 40%. The source material was a population of CD138-negative cells sorted from bone marrow. These receptors originate from a donor at least 40 years old with multiple myeloma.

This clonotype has just a few counts. The rearrangement joins TRBV6-5 to TRBJ1-4; no definite D call. The germline V gene has CDR1 MNHEY and CDR2 SVGAGI. This CDR3 has 16 amino acids. The V gene lost 0 bases and the J gene lost 3 bases, with 11 bases spanning the gap. CDR3 residues: CASSYSTVFANEKLFF. In DNA, the CDR3 is TGTGCCAGCAGTTACTCGACGGTCTTTGCTAATGAAAAACTGTTTTTT.

About this clonotype: The junction departs from germline at one end; a sequencing error may be responsible. The gene calls are TRBV19 and TRBJ2-7; the D gene is possibly TRBD2 (7 bases). Germline CDR1 LNHDA, CDR2 SQIVND (reference sequence). The CDR3 is 16 residues long. The CDR3 sequence is CASSIAVGGGSYGQYF. The CDR3 nucleotides are TGTGCCAGTAGTATCGCCGTGGGAGGGGGGTCCTACGGGCAGTACTTC.